Shown below are 3 T cell receptor beta chains from a single sample sequenced in a study of blood T cells in healthy people across ages. A J-beta primer mix and a sample-barcoded 5' primer were used in a second PCR of about 7 to 12 cycles. MiXCR, run by TCRdb on the 5' RACE reads, gives a single entry per CDR3 protein. The table shows around 900,000 distinct CDR3 sequences, with roughly half occurring only once. Sequencing was done on a sample of blood. The receptors shown here come from a woman aged 55-69 years in good health.

The table lists this clonotype with a few counts. This chain's CDR3 is CASSSDRVGNQPQHF. The DNA of the CDR3 is TGTGCCAGCAGCTCGGACAGGGTAGGCAATCAGCCCCAGCATTTT. This chain connects TRBV12-3 or TRBV12-4 to TRBJ1-5, with TRBD1 matching over 8 bases. The CDR3 is 15 residues long. The junction had 6 bases not matched to a gene; V was cut back by 6 bases and J by 2 bases.

This clonotype was detected many times. V usage is TRBV29-1 and J usage is TRBJ2-4; D uncertain. This CDR3 is built from 13 residues. The V and J ends lost 6 bases and 0 bases respectively, with 9 bases between them. Per germline, CDR1 SQVTM and CDR2 ANQGSEA. The CDR3 sequence is CSVLLRAKNIQYF. The CDR3 DNA follows: TGCAGCGTCCTACTACGAGCCAAAAACATTCAGTACTTC. Together with reference TRBV29-1 and TRBJ2-4, the CDR3 gives the full variable domain: SAVISQKPSRDICQRGTSLTIQCQVDSQVTMMFWYRQQPGQSLTLIATANQGSEATYESGFVIDKFPISRPNLTFSTLTVSNMSPEDSSIYLCSVLLRAKNIQYFGAGTRLSVL.

This clonotype was seen only a few times. The chain carries TRBV3-1 and TRBJ2-5; 11 nucleotides match TRBD2. V shed 3 bases, J shed 0 bases, and the junction held 3 bases outside the gene matches. The CDR3 is made up of 16 amino acids. Germline CDR1 LGHDT, CDR2 YNNKEL (reference sequence). The CDR3: CASSQGLAVYQETQYF. The CDR3 DNA is TGTGCCAGCAGCCAGGGACTAGCGGTGTACCAAGAGACCCAGTACTTC.